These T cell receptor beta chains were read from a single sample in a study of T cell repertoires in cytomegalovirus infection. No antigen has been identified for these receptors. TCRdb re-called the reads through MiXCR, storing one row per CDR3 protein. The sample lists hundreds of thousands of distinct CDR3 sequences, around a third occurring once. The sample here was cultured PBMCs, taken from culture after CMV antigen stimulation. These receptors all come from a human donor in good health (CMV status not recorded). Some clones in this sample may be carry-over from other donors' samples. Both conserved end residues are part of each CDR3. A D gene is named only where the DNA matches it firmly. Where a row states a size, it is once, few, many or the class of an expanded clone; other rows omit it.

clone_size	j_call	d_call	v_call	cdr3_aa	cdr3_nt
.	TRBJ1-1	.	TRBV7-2	CASSLVPPRGGLNTEAFF	TGTGCCAGCAGCTTAGTTCCCCCGCGGGGGGGATTGAACACTGAAGCTTTCTTT
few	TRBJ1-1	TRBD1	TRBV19	CASTIPGTANTEAFF	TGTGCCAGTACCATACCGGGGACAGCAAACACTGAAGCTTTCTTT
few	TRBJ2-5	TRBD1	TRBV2	CASSRDRGDQETQYF	TGTGCCAGCAGCCGGGACAGGGGTGACCAAGAGACCCAGTACTTC
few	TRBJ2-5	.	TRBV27	CASSLYLGQETQYF	TGTGCCAGCAGTTTATACCTAGGGCAGGAGACCCAGTACTTC
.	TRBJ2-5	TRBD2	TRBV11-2	CASRALAGGPETQYF	TGTGCCAGCAGGGCACTAGCGGGAGGGCCAGAGACCCAGTACTTC
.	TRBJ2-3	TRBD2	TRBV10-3	CAISDAGTSLTDTQYF	TGTGCCATCAGTGATGCCGGGACTAGCCTTACAGATACGCAGTATTTT
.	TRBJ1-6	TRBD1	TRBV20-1	CSAREPGQRLHF	TGCAGTGCTAGAGAACCGGGACAGAGACTCCACTTT
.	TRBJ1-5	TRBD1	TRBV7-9	CASSDGQGGQPQHF	TGTGCCAGCAGCGATGGACAGGGGGGACAGCCCCAGCATTTT
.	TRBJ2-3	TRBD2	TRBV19	CASGWTSGSYTQYF	TGTGCCTCGGGATGGACTAGCGGGAGTTATACGCAGTATTTT
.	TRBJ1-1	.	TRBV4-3	CASSQVWEGTKSNTEAFF	TGCGCCAGCAGCCAAGTTTGGGAGGGAACCAAGTCGAACACTGAAGCTTTCTTT
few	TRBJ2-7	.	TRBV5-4	CASSADVSYEQYF	TGTGCCAGCAGCGCAGACGTCTCCTACGAGCAGTACTTC
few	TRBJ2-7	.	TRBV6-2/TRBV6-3	CASSRDRYEQYF	TGTGCCAGCAGTCGGGACCGATACGAGCAGTACTTC
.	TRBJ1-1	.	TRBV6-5	CASSPTRLGTEAFF	TGTGCCAGCAGTCCTACCAGGTTGGGGACTGAAGCTTTCTTT
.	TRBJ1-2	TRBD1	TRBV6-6	CASSGDRFYGYTF	TGTGCCAGCAGCGGGGACAGATTTTATGGCTACACCTTC
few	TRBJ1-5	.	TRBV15	CATSRDRWSGDGNQPQHF	TGTGCCACCAGCAGAGATCGATGGTCCGGGGACGGCAATCAGCCCCAGCATTTT
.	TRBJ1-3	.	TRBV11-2	CASSLADSLSGNTIYF	TGTGCCAGCAGCTTGGCAGACAGCCTCTCTGGAAACACCATATATTTT
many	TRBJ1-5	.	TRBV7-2	CASSLVGGPGNQPQHF	TGTGCCAGCAGCTTAGTCGGGGGTCCCGGCAATCAGCCCCAGCATTTT
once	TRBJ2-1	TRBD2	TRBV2	CASSVARLAGYNEQFF	TGTGCCAGCAGTGTTGCCCGACTAGCGGGCTACAATGAGCAGTTCTTC
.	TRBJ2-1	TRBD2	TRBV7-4	CASSARESSYNEQFF	TGTGCCAGCAGCGCGCGGGAGAGCTCCTACAATGAGCAGTTCTTC
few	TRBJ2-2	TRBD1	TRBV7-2	CASSSRPGQPNTGELFF	TGTGCCAGCAGCTCCAGGCCGGGACAGCCGAACACCGGGGAGCTGTTTTTT
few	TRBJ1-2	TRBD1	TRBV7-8	CASSARDSFNYGYTF	TGTGCCAGCAGCGCAAGGGACAGCTTTAACTATGGCTACACCTTC
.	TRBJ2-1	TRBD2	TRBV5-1	CASSRIAGVSNEQFF	TGCGCCAGCAGCCGTATAGCGGGAGTAAGCAATGAGCAGTTCTTC
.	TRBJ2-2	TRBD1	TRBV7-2	CASSWTGGGGELFF	TGTGCCAGCAGCTGGACAGGGGGCGGCGGGGAGCTGTTTTTT
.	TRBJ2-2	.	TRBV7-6	CASSPGTNLNTGELFF	TGTGCCAGCAGCCCCGGGACAAACCTGAACACCGGGGAGCTGTTTTTT
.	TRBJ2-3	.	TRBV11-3	CASSLRPGRGPAADTQYF	TGTGCCAGCAGCCTTAGGCCCGGGCGGGGCCCCGCGGCAGATACGCAGTATTTT
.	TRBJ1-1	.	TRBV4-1	CASSQREGNTEAFF	TGCGCCAGCAGCCAGAGGGAAGGGAACACTGAAGCTTTCTTT